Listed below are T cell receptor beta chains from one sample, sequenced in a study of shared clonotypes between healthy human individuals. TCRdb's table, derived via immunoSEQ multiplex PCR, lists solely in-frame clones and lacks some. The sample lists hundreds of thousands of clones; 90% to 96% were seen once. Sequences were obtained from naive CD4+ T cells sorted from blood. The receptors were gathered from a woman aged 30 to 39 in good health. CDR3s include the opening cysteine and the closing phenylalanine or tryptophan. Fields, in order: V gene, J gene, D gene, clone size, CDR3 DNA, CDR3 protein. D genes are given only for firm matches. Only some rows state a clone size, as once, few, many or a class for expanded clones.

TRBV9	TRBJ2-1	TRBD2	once	TGTGCCAGCAGCGTAGGGCTAGCGGGAGGGGGCGGGTACAATGAGCAGTTCTTC	CASSVGLAGGGGYNEQFF
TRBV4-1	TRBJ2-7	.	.	TGCGCCAGCAGCCAAAGACGGACGGGGAGCTCCTACGAGCAGTACTTC	CASSQRRTGSSYEQYF
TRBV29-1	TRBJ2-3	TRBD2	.	TGCAGCGTTTCTAGCGGGAGGCCGAGCACAGATACGCAGTATTTT	CSVSSGRPSTDTQYF
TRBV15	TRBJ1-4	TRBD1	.	TGTGCCACCAGCAAGGGACAGGGGACTAATGAAAAACTGTTTTTT	CATSKGQGTNEKLFF
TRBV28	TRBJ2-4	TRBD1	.	TGTGCCAGCAGTTGGATGGGACAGATGAACATTCAGTACTTC	CASSWMGQMNIQYF
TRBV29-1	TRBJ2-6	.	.	TGCAGCGTTCTCTACTCTGGGGCCAACGTCCTGACTTTC	CSVLYSGANVLTF
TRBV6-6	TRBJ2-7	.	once	TGTGCCAGCACCGGGACGGGATACGAGCAGTACTTC	CASTGTGYEQYF
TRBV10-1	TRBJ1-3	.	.	TGCGCCAGCAGTGGGGACTCTGGAAACACCATATATTTT	CASSGDSGNTIYF
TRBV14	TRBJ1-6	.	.	TGTGCCAGCAGCCTTAGGGCTATGAATTCACCCCTCCACTTT	CASSLRAMNSPLHF
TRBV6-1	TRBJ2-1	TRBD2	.	TGTGCCAGCAGTGAATCTGGGATGAGCGGGACCTACAATGAGCAGTTCTTC	CASSESGMSGTYNEQFF
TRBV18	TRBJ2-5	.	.	TGTGCCAGCTCACCCGGACGGGTCCAAGAGACCCAGTACTTC	CASSPGRVQETQYF
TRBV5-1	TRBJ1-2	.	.	TGCGCCAGCAGAGGTGGAACACAGAACTATGGCTACACCTTC	CASRGGTQNYGYTF
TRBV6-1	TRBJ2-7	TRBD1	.	TGTGCCAGCAATACCAGGGACAGGGGTAGCAACGAGCAGTACTTC	CASNTRDRGSNEQYF
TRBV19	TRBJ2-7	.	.	TGTGCCAGTAGTGACGGAACAGGGAGAGTGTACTTC	CASSDGTGRVYF